Following are 20 T cell receptor beta chains from one sample sequenced in a study of vaccination and CD4 T cells after COVID-19. CD4+ T cells that had been cultured provided DNA sequenced with the Oncomine TCR Beta short-read assay. Each CDR3 protein is one row after TCRdb ran MiXCR on the PCR reads. The sample includes tens of thousands of distinct CDR3 sequences, around 45% of them seen just once. Their antigen targets remain unknown. Treatment indicated: roughly 10-day PBMC culture with coronavirus spike peptide pools or control peptides (ViraFEST assay). The sequenced sample was CD4+ T cells from blood, cultured in vitro. The receptors originated from a human donor who had recovered from COVID-19.

A note on this clonotype: At one of its ends the junction is not consistent with the germline gene, which may arise from a read error. The V call is TRBV24-1, the J call TRBJ1-5; no firm D call. Germline V lookup: CDR1 KGHDR, CDR2 SFDVKD. This CDR3 region has 16 residues. This CDR3 reads CATSDPTGDLNQSQHF. CDR3 coding DNA: TGTGCCACCAGTGACCCGACCGGGGATCTGAATCAGTCCCAGCATTTT.

This clonotype was seen a handful of times. The chain employs TRBV19 and TRBJ1-5, with D possibly being TRBD1 (6 bases). V was cut by 3 bases and J by 1 base, with 13 bases left in between. Germline V gives CDR1 LNHDA, CDR2 SQIVND (reference sequence). This CDR3 comprises 16 residues. CDR3 amino acids: CASSMGGLGSNQPQHF. The CDR3 region has the DNA TGTGCCAGTAGTATGGGGGGCTTGGGGAGCAATCAGCCCCAGCATTTT.

The gene calls are TRBV28 and TRBJ1-2; no clear D gene. The CDR3 covers 14 residues. Germline CDR1 reads MDHEN; CDR2 reads SYDVKM. The ends were cut back, 3 bases at V and 5 bases at J, with 13 bases in the middle. DNA of the CDR3: TGTGCCAGCAGTTTTGCTCGGGGTTCTTATGGCTACACCTTC. Translated: CASSFARGSYGYTF.

The J gene is TRBJ2-7, the V gene TRBV20-1, with D possibly matching TRBD1 (7 bases). CDR3 length equals 12 residues. Looked up from germline, CDR1 is DFQATT and CDR2 is SNEGSKA (reference sequence). V was shortened by 3 bases and J by 7 bases, with 13 bases between the two germline ends. This chain's CDR3 is CSAREGAREQYF. The CDR3 DNA reads TGCAGTGCTAGGGAGGGGGCCAGAGAGCAGTACTTC.

The rearrangement links TRBV10-3 to TRBJ1-1; 8 nucleotides match TRBD1. Germline V CDR1 and CDR2: ENHRY, SYGVKD. This CDR3 has 13 amino acids. V lost 6 bases to trimming and J lost 2 bases; unmatched junction nucleotides: 2. The CDR3 loop reads CAISGQGNTEAFF. CDR3 coding DNA: TGTGCCATCAGCGGACAGGGCAACACTGAAGCTTTCTTT.

This clonotype was seen a few times. The V gene is TRBV7-8, the J gene TRBJ1-3; D is possibly TRBD1 (6 bases). This CDR3 has 13 amino acids. With 6 bases removed from V and 4 bases from J, the gap between germline ends came to 10 bases. Germline V lookup: CDR1 SGHVS, CDR2 FQNEAQ. CDR3 region: CASSVGAGNTIYF. The CDR3 DNA is TGTGCCAGCAGTGTGGGGGCCGGAAACACCATATATTTT.

This clonotype was observed a handful of times. V gene TRBV29-1 combines with J gene TRBJ2-3; 10 bases fit TRBD1. CDR1 is SQVTM, CDR2 ANQGSEA, per germline. This CDR3 is built from 15 residues. With V trimmed by 7 bases and J by 1 base, 8 bases remained unmatched. CDR3 nucleotide sequence: TGCAGCGCCGCCGGGACAGGGGCTGGCACAGATACGCAGTATTTT. Protein: CSAAGTGAGTDTQYF.

The chain combines TRBV19 with TRBJ2-7; D may be TRBD1 (5 bases). Trimming removed 3 bases at V and 5 bases at J, with 11 bases between. Looked up from germline, CDR1 is LNHDA and CDR2 is SQIVND (reference sequence). The CDR3 covers 13 residues. Here the CDR3 reads CASSIRQLDEQYF. The DNA for the CDR3 is TGTGCCAGTAGTATCCGACAGCTTGACGAGCAGTACTTC.

The chain uses TRBV6-1 and TRBJ1-1; a possible D gene is TRBD1 (5 bases). The CDR3 is made up of 19 amino acids. Trimming pared 5 bases from V and 0 bases from J, leaving 25 bases between. CDR1 MNHNS and CDR2 SASEGT come from the germline V gene. The CDR3 coding sequence is TGTGCCAGCAGTCCTCAAGCTCCGACTTGGACACTTTTGAACACTGAAGCTTTCTTT. Translation gives CASSPQAPTWTLLNTEAFF.

This clonotype was seen only a few times. This chain links TRBV2 with TRBJ1-6; TRBD1 agrees at 7 bases. Germline V gene data show CDR1 as SNHLY and CDR2 as FYNNEI. After removal of 6 bases from V and 7 bases from J, the junction contained 9 bases not matched to a gene. The length of the CDR3 is 15 residues. CDR3 region: CASSGQARGNSPLHF. The CDR3 coding sequence is TGTGCCAGCAGCGGACAGGCCAGGGGAAATTCACCCCTCCACTTT.

The chain couples TRBV12-3 or TRBV12-4 to TRBJ2-7, with 8 bases matching TRBD1. V lost 3 bases, J lost 5 bases, and 0 bases stayed unmatched. This CDR3 spans 12 amino acids. The CDR3 spells CASSLDRDEQYF. As DNA, the CDR3 is TGTGCCAGCAGTTTGGACAGGGACGAGCAGTACTTC.

The CDR3 protein is CASSLRLAVGRETQYF. CDR3 nucleotide sequence: TGCGCCAGCAGCTTGAGGCTAGCGGTGGGTCGGGAGACCCAGTACTTC. This chain uses TRBV5-1 with TRBJ2-5, with 7 bases that match TRBD2. The CDR3 consists of 16 residues. The V and J ends lost 1 base and 5 bases, in that order; junction bases with no gene match: 11. The germline V gene encodes CDR1 SGHRS and CDR2 YFSETQ.

The chain couples TRBV27 to TRBJ2-1, with TRBD2 identical over 9 bases. The CDR3 covers 16 residues. The V and J ends lost 6 bases and 6 bases, in that order; junction bases with no gene match: 12. Germline V gene sequence: CDR1 MNHEY, CDR2 SMNVEV (reference sequence). In DNA form, the CDR3 reads TGTGCCAGCAGACTATCCGCGACGCGGGGGGGCAATGAGCAGTTCTTC. Amino acids: CASRLSATRGGNEQFF.

The chain carries TRBV20-1 and TRBJ2-7, with 8 bases aligning to TRBD2. Germline V gene lookup returns CDR1 DFQATT and CDR2 SNEGSKA (reference sequence). V was pared by 6 bases and J by 2 bases, with 9 bases of the junction left unmatched. The CDR3 loop spans 14 amino acids. The CDR3 bases are TGCAGTGCCACGGGACTAGTGGAGCCCTACGAGCAGTACTTC. The encoded protein is CSATGLVEPYEQYF.

This clonotype appeared a few times. The chain has TRBV7-6 and TRBJ1-1, with D maybe TRBD1 (5 bases). Germline V CDR1 and CDR2: SGHVS, FNYEAQ. The CDR3 totals 15 residues. The V end was cut by 3 bases, the J end by 4 bases, with 15 bases between. DNA for the CDR3: TGTGCCAGCAGCTTCCTATCGGGGGTAGGCACTGAAGCTTTCTTT. Translating it yields CASSFLSGVGTEAFF.

The rearrangement links TRBV11-2 to TRBJ1-1; D not resolved. Trimming stripped 1 base from V and 1 base from J, with 10 bases between. The germline gives CDR1 SGHAT, CDR2 FQNNGV. CDR3 length: 15 amino acids. This CDR3 reads CASSLVHGANTEAFF. In DNA, the CDR3 is TGTGCCAGCAGCTTAGTCCACGGTGCGAACACTGAAGCTTTCTTT.

The genes are TRBV5-1 and TRBJ2-5, with 10 bases identical to TRBD2. Trimming took 4 bases from V and 1 from J; bases not matched to a gene: 10. This CDR3 comprises 17 residues. CDR1 and CDR2 (germline): SGHRS, YFSETQ. Here the CDR3 reads CASSPMGSSGGQETQYF. The CDR3 DNA reads TGCGCCAGCAGCCCAATGGGGTCTAGCGGGGGCCAAGAGACCCAGTACTTC.

The chain has TRBV27 and TRBJ1-6; no definite D call. Germline loops: CDR1 MNHEY, CDR2 SMNVEV (reference sequence). This CDR3 region has 12 residues. V was shortened by 1 base and J by 5 bases, with 0 bases between the two germline ends. CDR3: CASSLYNSPLHF. The CDR3 nucleotides read TGTGCCAGCAGTTTATATAATTCACCCCTCCACTTT.

The chain uses TRBV20-1 and TRBJ1-4; tentative D call: TRBD1 (5 bases). The CDR3 totals 13 residues. V was shortened by 2 bases and J by 8 bases, with 12 bases between the two germline ends. Germline assignment: CDR1 DFQATT and CDR2 SNEGSKA (reference sequence). In nucleotides, the CDR3 is TGCAGTGCTAGATCGGGACGCCCCGAAAAACTGTTTTTT. It specifies CSARSGRPEKLFF.

The chain combines TRBV10-3 with TRBJ1-5; D unresolved. V lost 11 bases and J 2 bases, leaving 10 bases between the germline ends. Germline CDR1 and CDR2: ENHRY and SYGVKD. The CDR3 loop spans 12 amino acids. The CDR3 DNA reads TGTGCCGCCGACGGGGGCAATCAGCCCCAGCATTTT. Translated: CAADGGNQPQHF.